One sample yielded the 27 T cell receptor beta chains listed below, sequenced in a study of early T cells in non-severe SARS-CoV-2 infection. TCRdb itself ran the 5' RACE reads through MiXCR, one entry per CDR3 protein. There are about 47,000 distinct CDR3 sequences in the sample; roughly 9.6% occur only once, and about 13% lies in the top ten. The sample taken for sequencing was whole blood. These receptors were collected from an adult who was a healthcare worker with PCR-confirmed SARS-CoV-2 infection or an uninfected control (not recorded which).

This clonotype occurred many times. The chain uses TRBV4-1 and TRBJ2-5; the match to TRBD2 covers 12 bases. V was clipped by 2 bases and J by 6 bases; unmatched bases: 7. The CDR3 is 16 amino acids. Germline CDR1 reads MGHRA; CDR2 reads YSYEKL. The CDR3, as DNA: TGCGCCAGCAGCCAACTCCCGACTAGCGGGGGACAGACCCAGTACTTC. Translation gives CASSQLPTSGGQTQYF.

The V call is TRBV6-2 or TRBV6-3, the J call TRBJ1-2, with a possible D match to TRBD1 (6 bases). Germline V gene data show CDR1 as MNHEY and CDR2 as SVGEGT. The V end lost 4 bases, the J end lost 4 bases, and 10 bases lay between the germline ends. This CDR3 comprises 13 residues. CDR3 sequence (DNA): TGTGCCAGCAGTTCGGACAGCCTCTATGGCTACACCTTC. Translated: CASSSDSLYGYTF.

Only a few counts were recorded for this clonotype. CDR3 nucleotide sequence: TGTGCCAGCAGCCCCCAAGCCGGGGTTCCGAGGAAACTGTTTTTT. Translating gives CASSPQAGVPRKLFF. The chain is built from TRBV7-2 and TRBJ1-4, with D unclear. This CDR3 region has 15 residues. V shed 5 bases and J shed 11 bases, with 21 bases lying between them. Germline V gene data show CDR1 as SGHTA and CDR2 as FQGNSA.

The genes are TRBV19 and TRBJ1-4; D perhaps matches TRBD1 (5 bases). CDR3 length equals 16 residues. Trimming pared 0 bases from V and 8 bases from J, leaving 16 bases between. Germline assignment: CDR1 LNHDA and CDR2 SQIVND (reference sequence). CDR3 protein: CASSIEPGRSLEKLFF. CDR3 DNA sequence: TGTGCCAGTAGTATAGAGCCGGGACGGAGTTTGGAAAAACTGTTTTTT.

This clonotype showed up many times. The CDR3 sequence is CASSSGNSYNEQFF. The CDR3 DNA reads as TGTGCCAGCAGTTCCGGTAACTCCTACAATGAGCAGTTCTTC. This chain joins TRBV7-2 and TRBJ2-1; no firm D call. CDR3 length: 14 residues. The V end lost 6 bases, the J end lost 0 bases, and 9 bases lay between the germline ends. Germline V gene sequence: CDR1 SGHTA, CDR2 FQGNSA.

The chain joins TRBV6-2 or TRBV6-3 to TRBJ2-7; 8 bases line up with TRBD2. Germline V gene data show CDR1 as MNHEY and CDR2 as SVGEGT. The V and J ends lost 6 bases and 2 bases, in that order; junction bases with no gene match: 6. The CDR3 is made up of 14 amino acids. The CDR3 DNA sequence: TGTGCCAGCAGGGATAGCGGGGATACCTACGAGCAGTACTTC. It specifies CASRDSGDTYEQYF.

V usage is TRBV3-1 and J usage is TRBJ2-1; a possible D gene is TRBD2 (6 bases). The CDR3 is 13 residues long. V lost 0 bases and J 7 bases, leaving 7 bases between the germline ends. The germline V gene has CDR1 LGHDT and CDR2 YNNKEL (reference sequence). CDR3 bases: TGTGCCAGCAGCCAAGAGGCGGGGAATGAGCAGTTCTTC. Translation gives CASSQEAGNEQFF.

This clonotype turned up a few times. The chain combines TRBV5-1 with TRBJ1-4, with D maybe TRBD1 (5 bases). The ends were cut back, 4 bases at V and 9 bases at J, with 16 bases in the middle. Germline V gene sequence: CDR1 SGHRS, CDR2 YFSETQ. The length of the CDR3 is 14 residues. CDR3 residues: CASSPGTSGQKLFF. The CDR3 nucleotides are TGCGCCAGCAGCCCCGGGACCTCGGGGCAAAAACTGTTTTTT.

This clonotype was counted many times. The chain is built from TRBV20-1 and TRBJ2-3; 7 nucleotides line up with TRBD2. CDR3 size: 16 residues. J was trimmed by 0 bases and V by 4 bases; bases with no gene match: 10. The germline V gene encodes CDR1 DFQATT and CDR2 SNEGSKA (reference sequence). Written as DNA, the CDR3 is TGCAGTGCTACTGTAAGCGGGGTTATTAGCACAGATACGCAGTATTTT. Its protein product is CSATVSGVISTDTQYF.

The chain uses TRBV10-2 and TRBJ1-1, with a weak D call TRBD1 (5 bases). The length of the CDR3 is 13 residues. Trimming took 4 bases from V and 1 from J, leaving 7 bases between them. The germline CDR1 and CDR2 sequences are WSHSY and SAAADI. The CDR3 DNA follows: TGCGCCAGCAGTGTGGGACCGAACACTGAAGCTTTCTTT. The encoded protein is CASSVGPNTEAFF.

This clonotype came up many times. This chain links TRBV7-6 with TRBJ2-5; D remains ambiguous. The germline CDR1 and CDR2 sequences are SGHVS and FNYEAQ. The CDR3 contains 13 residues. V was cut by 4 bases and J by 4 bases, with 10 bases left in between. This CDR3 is CASSSSGLETQYF. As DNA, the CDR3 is TGTGCCAGCAGCTCTAGTGGGTTAGAGACCCAGTACTTC.

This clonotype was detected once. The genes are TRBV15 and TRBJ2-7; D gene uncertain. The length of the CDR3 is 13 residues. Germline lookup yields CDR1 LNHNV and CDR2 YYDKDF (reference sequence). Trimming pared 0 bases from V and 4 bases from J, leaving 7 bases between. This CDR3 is CATSRDSKYEQYF. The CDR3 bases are TGTGCCACCAGCAGAGATTCCAAGTACGAGCAGTACTTC. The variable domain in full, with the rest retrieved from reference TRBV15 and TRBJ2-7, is DAMVIQNPRYQVTQFGKPVTLSCSQTLNHNVMYWYQQKSSQAPKLLFHYYDKDFNNEADTPDNFQSRRPNTSFCFLDIRSPGLGDTAMYLCATSRDSKYEQYFGPGTRLTVT.

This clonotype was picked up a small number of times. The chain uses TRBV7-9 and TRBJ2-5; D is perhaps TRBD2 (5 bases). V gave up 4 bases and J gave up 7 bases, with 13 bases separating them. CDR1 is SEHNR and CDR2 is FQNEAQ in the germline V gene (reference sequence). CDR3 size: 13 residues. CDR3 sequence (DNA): TGTGCCAGCAGCTCGGGGTCAGGCGCGACCCAGTACTTC. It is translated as CASSSGSGATQYF.

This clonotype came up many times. DNA of the CDR3: TGTGCCAGCAGCCCCCAGTCTCGGGAGACCCAGTACTTC. It translates to CASSPQSRETQYF. This chain uses TRBV7-2 with TRBJ2-5, with D unresolved. Germline values: CDR1 SGHTA, CDR2 FQGNSA. The CDR3 contains 13 residues. V gave up 5 bases and J gave up 5 bases, with 12 bases separating them. The variable domain in full, completed from reference TRBV7-2 and TRBJ2-5, reads GAGVSQSPSNKVTEKGKDVELRCDPISGHTALYWYRQSLGQGLEFLIYFQGNSAPDKSGLPSDRFSAERTGGSVSTLTIQRTQQEDSAVYLCASSPQSRETQYFGPGTRLLVL.

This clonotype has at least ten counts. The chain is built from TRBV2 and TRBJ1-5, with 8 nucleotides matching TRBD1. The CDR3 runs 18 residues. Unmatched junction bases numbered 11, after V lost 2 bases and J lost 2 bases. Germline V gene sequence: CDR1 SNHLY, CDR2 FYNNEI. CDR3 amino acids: CASSENPATGGRNQPQHF. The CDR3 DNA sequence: TGTGCCAGCAGTGAAAATCCGGCTACAGGGGGACGCAATCAGCCCCAGCATTTT.

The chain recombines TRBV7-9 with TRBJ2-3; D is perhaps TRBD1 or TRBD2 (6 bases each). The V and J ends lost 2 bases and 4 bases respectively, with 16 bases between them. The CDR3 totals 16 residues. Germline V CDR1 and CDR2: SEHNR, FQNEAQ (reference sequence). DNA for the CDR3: TGTGCCAGCAGCTTAATGAGGGGGGTTAGCGCAGATACGCAGTATTTT. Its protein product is CASSLMRGVSADTQYF.

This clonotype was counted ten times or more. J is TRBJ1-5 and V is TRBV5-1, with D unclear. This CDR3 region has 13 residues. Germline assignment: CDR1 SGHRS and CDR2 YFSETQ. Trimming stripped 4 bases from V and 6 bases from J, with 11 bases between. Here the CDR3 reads CASSPDPVQPQHF. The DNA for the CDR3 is TGCGCCAGCAGCCCCGACCCGGTTCAGCCCCAGCATTTT.

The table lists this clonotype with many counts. The CDR3 nucleotides are TGTGCCAGCAGCTTGGAGTGGACCGTCTACGAGCAGTACTTC. Residues: CASSLEWTVYEQYF. The chain combines TRBV7-9 with TRBJ2-7; no clear D. This CDR3 is 14 amino acids long. CDR1 and CDR2 (germline): SEHNR, FQNEAQ (reference sequence). V was cut by 3 bases and J by 3 bases, with 12 bases left in between. The entire variable domain, with the rest obtained from reference TRBV7-9 and TRBJ2-7, is as follows: DTGVSQNPRHKITKRGQNVTFRCDPISEHNRLYWYRQTLGQGPEFLTYFQNEAQLEKSRLLSDRFSAERPKGSFSTLEIQRTEQGDSAMYLCASSLEWTVYEQYFGPGTRLTVT.

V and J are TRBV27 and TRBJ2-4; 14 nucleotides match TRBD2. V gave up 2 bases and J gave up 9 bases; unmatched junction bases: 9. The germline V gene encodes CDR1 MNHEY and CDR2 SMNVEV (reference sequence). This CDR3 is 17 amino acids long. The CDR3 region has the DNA TGTGCCAGCAGTTTAACCCGAGGGACTAGCGGGAGAAGCATTCAGTACTTC. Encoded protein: CASSLTRGTSGRSIQYF.

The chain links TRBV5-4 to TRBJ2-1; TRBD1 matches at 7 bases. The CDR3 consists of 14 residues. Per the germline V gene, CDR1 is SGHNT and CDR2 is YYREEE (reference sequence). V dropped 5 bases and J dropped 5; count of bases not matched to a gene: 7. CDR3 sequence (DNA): TGTGCCAGCAGTTGGAAGGACAGGAACAATGAGCAGTTCTTC. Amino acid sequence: CASSWKDRNNEQFF.

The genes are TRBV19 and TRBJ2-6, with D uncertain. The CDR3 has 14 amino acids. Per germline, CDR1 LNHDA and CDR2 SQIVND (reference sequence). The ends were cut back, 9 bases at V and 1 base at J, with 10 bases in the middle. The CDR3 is CASSEISGANVLTF. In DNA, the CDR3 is TGTGCCAGCTCGGAGATATCTGGGGCCAACGTCCTGACTTTC.

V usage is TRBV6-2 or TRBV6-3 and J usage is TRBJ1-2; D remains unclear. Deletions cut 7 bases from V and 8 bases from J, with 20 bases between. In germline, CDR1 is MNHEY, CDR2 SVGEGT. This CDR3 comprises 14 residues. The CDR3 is CASTSTPKADGYTF. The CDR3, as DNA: TGTGCCAGCACCTCGACACCTAAAGCAGACGGCTACACCTTC.

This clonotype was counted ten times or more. Written as DNA, the CDR3 is TGTGCCAGCAGTGAAACGGCAGATACGCAGTATTTT. This translates into CASSETADTQYF. The chain uses TRBV2 and TRBJ2-3; D is unclear. The germline V gene has CDR1 SNHLY and CDR2 FYNNEI. The CDR3 is made up of 12 amino acids. The V gene lost 2 bases and the J gene lost 4 bases, with 4 bases spanning the gap.

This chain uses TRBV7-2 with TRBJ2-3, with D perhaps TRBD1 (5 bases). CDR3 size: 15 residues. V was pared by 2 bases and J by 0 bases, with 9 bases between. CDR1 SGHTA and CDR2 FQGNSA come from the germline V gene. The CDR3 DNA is TGTGCCAGCAGCTTAAGACAGACTAGCACAGATACGCAGTATTTT. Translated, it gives CASSLRQTSTDTQYF.

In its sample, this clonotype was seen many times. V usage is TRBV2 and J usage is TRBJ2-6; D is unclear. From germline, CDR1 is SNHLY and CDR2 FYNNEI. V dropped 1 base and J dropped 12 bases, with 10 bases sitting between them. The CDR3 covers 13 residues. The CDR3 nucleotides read TGTGCCAGCAGTGAAGGGTTAGTTGGCGTCCTGACTTTC. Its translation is CASSEGLVGVLTF.

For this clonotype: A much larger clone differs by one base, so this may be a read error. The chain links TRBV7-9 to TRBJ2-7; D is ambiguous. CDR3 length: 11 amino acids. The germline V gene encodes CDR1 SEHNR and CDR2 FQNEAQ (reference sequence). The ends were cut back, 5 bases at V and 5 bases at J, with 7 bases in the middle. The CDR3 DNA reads TGTGCCAGCAGCCCCCTCCACGAGCAGTACTTC. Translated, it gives CASSPLHEQYF. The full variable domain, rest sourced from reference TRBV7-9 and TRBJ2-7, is DTGVSQNPRHKITKRGQNVTFRCDPISEHNRLYWYRQTLGQGPEFLTYFQNEAQLEKSRLLSDRFSAERPKGSFSTLEIQRTEQGDSAMYLCASSPLHEQYFGPGTRLTVT.

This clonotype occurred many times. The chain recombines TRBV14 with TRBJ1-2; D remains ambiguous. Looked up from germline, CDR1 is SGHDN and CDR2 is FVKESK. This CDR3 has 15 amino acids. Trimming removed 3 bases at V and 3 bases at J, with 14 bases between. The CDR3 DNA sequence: TGTGCCAGCAGCCACGTTCATGGCAGTGACTATGGCTACACCTTC. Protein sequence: CASSHVHGSDYGYTF.